The rows below give T cell receptor beta chains drawn from one sample of a study of tumor-infiltrating lymphocytes in primary liver carcinoma. Each CDR3 protein is one row after TCRdb ran MiXCR on the multiplex PCR reads. The sample lists 90,000 to 140,000 distinct CDR3 sequences, roughly four fifths occurring once. The sequenced sample was liver tumor tissue from sampling region 3. These receptor sequences come from a man aged 40-49 years with primary liver carcinoma and hepatitis B virus infection. Both conserved end residues are part of each CDR3. A D gene is named only where the DNA matches it firmly. The size entry is marked missing in some rows and otherwise reads once, few, many or a size class.

d_gene	j_gene	abundance	v_gene	CDR3nt	CDR3aa
.	TRBJ1-6	.	TRBV6-1	TGTGCCAGCATCACGAGACAAGGGACTTATTCACCCCTCCACTTT	CASITRQGTYSPLHF
.	TRBJ2-1	few	TRBV19	TGTGCCAGTAGTATGGGGAGCTCCTACAATGAGCAGTTCTTC	CASSMGSSYNEQFF
TRBD2	TRBJ2-2	once	TRBV5-1	TGCGTCAGCAGCTTCGCAACTAGCGGGAGGAACACCGGGGAGCTGTTTTTT	CVSSFATSGRNTGELFF
.	TRBJ2-2	.	TRBV28	TGTGCCAGCACTTCACTCGAGGGCCGATACGGGGAGCTGTTTTTT	CASTSLEGRYGELFF
TRBD1	TRBJ1-5	.	TRBV28	TGTGCCAGCAGTCTCAGACAGGGAGGGCAGTCCCAACATTTT	CASSLRQGGQSQHF
.	TRBJ2-5	.	TRBV7-8	TGTGCCAGCAGCTTGGGTAGCGGCGAGACCCAGTACTTC	CASSLGSGETQYF
.	TRBJ2-7	.	TRBV5-6	TGTGCCAGCAGCTCTAACCTACAGGGGCGGGAGTACAATGAGCAGTACTTC	CASSSNLQGREYNEQYF
.	TRBJ2-1	few	TRBV19	TGTGCCAGTAGTATAATCCGGACAGCCAATGAGCAGTTCTTC	CASSIIRTANEQFF
.	TRBJ2-1	.	TRBV4-3	TGCGCCAGCAACCAAGTAGCTGGGAGCCCCTACAATGAGCAGTTCTTC	CASNQVAGSPYNEQFF
.	TRBJ1-1	.	TRBV10-2	TGCGCCATCGGTGAAGTAGAATACACTGAAGCTTTCTTT	CAIGEVEYTEAFF
.	TRBJ1-2	.	TRBV5-1	TGCGCCAGCAGCTATGACGGGGGAACGGGCTATGGCTACTCCTTC	CASSYDGGTGYGYSF
TRBD1	TRBJ2-5	.	TRBV6-6	TGTGCCAGCACGGGTACAGGGGGCTTCTGGGAGACCCAGTACTTC	CASTGTGGFWETQYF
.	TRBJ2-7	.	TRBV5-8	TGTGCCAACAGCTTACACGGACAGAGGGCCTACGAGCAGTACTTC	CANSLHGQRAYEQYF
.	TRBJ1-2	.	TRBV11-2	TGTGCCAGTAACTTAGATCCGGGAGGAGGCTACACCTTC	CASNLDPGGGYTF
TRBD1	TRBJ1-2	.	TRBV12-3/TRBV12-4	TGTGACATCGGACAGGGGATCGATGGCCACACCTTC	CDIGQGIDGHTF
.	TRBJ2-1	many	TRBV7-9	TGTGCCAGCAGCCCAGATGGGGGGATTAAAGGCAATGAGCAGTTCTTC	CASSPDGGIKGNEQFF
TRBD2	TRBJ2-3	.	TRBV4-2	TGTGCCATCATCCAAGATGGCGGGAGGGCAGATACGCAGTATTTT	CAIIQDGGRADTQYF
TRBD2	TRBJ2-1	.	TRBV4-2	TGTGCCACCAGCCAAGAGGGACTAGCAGACCAAGGGGGGCAGTTCTTC	CATSQEGLADQGGQFF
.	TRBJ2-7	.	TRBV19	TGTGCCAGTATCCGTGGGGTGGACAGAGCCTACGAGCAGTACTTC	CASIRGVDRAYEQYF
.	TRBJ2-6	once	TRBV6-1	TGTGCCAGCAGTGAACAGCCCGAGGCAGGGGCCAACGTCCTGACTTTC	CASSEQPEAGANVLTF
TRBD1	TRBJ1-2	many	TRBV12-3/TRBV12-4	TGTGCCAGCAGTTTAAGGGACAGGTCAAGGGATGGCTACACCTTC	CASSLRDRSRDGYTF
.	TRBJ1-2	.	TRBV29-1	TGCAGTGTTGGGGCACCAATAGGAACTCAAGTAGCTAATTATGGCTACACCTTC	CSVGAPIGTQVANYGYTF
.	TRBJ1-5	.	TRBV12-3/TRBV12-4	TGTGCCAGCAGTTTAGATTCCAGCAGGAGCACAGATATGCAGCATTTT	CASSLDSSRSTDMQHF
.	TRBJ2-7	.	TRBV29-1	TGCAGTGTTGGATTAGGGACGTTTCACGAGCAGTACTTC	CSVGLGTFHEQYF
.	TRBJ1-3	.	TRBV9	TGTGCCAGCAGCAGAGGGTCTGGAAACACCATATATTTT	CASSRGSGNTIYF
.	TRBJ2-2	.	TRBV11-1	TGTGCCAGCAACTATACAGGACCTTTCTCCGGGGAGCCGTTGTTT	CASNYTGPFSGEPLF
.	TRBJ2-7	.	TRBV29-1	TGCAGCGTCATGACATATGGGACCAGCACTCCCTACGAGCAGTACTTC	CSVMTYGTSTPYEQYF
TRBD2	TRBJ2-1	.	TRBV6-1	TGTGCCGGCAGTGCCCAACTAGCGGGAGTTAATGAGCAGTGCTTC	CAGSAQLAGVNEQCF
TRBD1	TRBJ2-5	many	TRBV11-2	TGTGCCAGCAGCTCCCCCCGGACAGGGCAAGAGACCCAGTACTTC	CASSSPRTGQETQYF
.	TRBJ2-5	many	TRBV6-5	TGTGCCAGCAGCTCCCAGGGGGAGACCCAGTACTTC	CASSSQGETQYF
TRBD1	TRBJ1-2	.	TRBV12-3/TRBV12-4	TGTGCCAGCAGCCCGGGACAGACCCGTGGCTACACCTTC	CASSPGQTRGYTF